This T cell receptor (beta chain) was captured by sequencing in a study of molecular identifiers for immune sequencing clone quantification. The wider study: Within a replicate experiment, RNA obtained from either approximately 20,000 or 100,000 naive CD8 cells was divided into five aliquots, and four of those aliquots were then sequenced. Study-level results: Whereas naive cells kept under 1% of molecules in clones above 20 RNA copies, such clones held over 99% in effectors.

Between the trimmed V and J ends, which lost 0 bases and 4 bases, there was a span of 12 bases. The CDR3 has 14 residues. Germline CDR1 SQVTM, CDR2 ANQGSEA. TCRdb used MiXCR to reprocess the PCR reads, holding one entry per CDR3 protein. The table shows 300,000 to 400,000 distinct CDR3 sequences, with 20% to 25% occurring only once. This clonotype has at least ten counts. The target antigen is unknown. The V gene is TRBV29-1, the J gene TRBJ1-2; D is unclear. Specimen: naive CD8+ T cells from blood, with Jurkat cell RNA spiked in. Subset specified: FACS-sorted CD8+CD4-CCR7+CD45RA+ naive T cells. This TCR derives from a human donor in good health. Some libraries in this study had Jurkat cell RNA spiked in. The CDR3 protein is CSVEDHASSYGYTF. The CDR3 DNA follows: TGCAGCGTTGAAGATCACGCCAGCTCCTATGGCTACACCTTC.